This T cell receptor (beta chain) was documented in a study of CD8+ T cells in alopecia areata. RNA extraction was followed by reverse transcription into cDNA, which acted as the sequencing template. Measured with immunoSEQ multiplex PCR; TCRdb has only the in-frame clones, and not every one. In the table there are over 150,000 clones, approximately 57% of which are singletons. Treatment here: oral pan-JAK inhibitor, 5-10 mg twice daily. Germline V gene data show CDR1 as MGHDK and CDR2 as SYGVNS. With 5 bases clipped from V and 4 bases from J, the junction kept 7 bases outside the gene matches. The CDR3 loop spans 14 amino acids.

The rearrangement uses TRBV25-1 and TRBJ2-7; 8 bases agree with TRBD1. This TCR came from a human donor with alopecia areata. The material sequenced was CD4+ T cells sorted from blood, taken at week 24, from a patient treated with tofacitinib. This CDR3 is CASSSWTGSYEQYF. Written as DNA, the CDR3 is TGTGCCAGCAGTTCCTGGACAGGGTCGTACGAGCAGTACTTC.